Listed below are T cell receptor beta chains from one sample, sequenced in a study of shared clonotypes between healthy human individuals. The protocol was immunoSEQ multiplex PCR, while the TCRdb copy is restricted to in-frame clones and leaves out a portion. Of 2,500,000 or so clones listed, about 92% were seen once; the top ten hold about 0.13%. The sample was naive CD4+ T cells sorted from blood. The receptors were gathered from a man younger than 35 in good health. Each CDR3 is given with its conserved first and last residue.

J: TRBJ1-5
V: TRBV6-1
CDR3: CASSGQNRDPLASQPQHF

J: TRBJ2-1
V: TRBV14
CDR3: CASSQDSSGNHNEQFF

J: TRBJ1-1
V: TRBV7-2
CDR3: CASSIRQGGTEAFF

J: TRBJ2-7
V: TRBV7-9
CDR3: CASSFSGTGRSYEQYF

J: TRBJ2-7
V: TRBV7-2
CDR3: CASSSLQGDEQYF

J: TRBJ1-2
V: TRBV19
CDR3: CASRDRQGASYGYTF

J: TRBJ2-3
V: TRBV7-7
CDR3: CASSLGGPTDTQYF

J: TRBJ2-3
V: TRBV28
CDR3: CASSPGFEGGITDTQYF

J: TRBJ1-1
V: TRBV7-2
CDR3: CASSLEPNTEAFF

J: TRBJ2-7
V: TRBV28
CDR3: CASTPFEGLTYEQYF

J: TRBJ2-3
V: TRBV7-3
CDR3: CASSTQGADTQYF

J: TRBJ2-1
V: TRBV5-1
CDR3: CASSLGGLASDEQFF

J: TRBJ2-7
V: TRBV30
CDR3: CAWSVGDRGYEQYF

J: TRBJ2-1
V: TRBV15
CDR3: CATSRGLASDEQFF

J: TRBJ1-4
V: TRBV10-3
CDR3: CATRDSATNEKLFF

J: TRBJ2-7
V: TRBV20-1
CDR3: CSARASYEQYF

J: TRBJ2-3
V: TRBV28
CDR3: CASSSIDRALQYF

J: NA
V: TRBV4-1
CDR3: CASSQEGSASSYEQYF

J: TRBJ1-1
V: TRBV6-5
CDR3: CASSYTDNTEAFF

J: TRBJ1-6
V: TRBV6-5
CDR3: CASSYSWVQGNSPLHF

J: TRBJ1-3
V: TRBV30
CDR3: CAWMEGSGNTIYF

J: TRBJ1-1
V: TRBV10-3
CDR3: CAISGGTNTEAFF

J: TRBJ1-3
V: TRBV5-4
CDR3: CASSFGGVGNTIYF

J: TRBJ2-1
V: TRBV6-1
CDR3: CASRTSGSNEQFF

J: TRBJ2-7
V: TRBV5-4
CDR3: CASRLAGAYEQYF

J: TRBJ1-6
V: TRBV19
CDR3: CASSSHTGAYNSPLHF

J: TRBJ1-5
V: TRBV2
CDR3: CASTDKKSWPQHF